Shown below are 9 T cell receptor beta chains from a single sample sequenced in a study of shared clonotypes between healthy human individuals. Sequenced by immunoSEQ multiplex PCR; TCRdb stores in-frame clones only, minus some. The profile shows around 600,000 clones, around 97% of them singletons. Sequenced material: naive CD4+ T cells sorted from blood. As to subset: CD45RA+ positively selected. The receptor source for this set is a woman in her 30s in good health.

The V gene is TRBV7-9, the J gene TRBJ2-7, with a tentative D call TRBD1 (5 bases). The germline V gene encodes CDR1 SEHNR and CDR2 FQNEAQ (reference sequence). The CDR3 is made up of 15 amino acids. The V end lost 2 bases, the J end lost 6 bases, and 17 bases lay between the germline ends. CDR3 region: CASSLFGAHSGEQYF. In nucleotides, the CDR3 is TGTGCCAGCAGCTTATTTGGGGCGCACTCTGGCGAGCAGTACTTC.

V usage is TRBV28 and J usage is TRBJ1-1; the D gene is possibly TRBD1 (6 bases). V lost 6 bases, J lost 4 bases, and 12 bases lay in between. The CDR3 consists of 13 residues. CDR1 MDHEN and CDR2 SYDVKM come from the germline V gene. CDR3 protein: CASRQGSSTEAFF. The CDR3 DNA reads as TGTGCCAGCAGACAGGGTTCTAGCACTGAAGCTTTCTTT.

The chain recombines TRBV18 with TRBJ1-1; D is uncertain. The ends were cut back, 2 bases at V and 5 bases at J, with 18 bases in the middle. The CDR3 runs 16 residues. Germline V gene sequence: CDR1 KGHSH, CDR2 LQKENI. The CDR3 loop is CASSPMFEAIKTEAFF. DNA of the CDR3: TGTGCCAGCTCACCAATGTTCGAGGCCATTAAAACTGAAGCTTTCTTT.

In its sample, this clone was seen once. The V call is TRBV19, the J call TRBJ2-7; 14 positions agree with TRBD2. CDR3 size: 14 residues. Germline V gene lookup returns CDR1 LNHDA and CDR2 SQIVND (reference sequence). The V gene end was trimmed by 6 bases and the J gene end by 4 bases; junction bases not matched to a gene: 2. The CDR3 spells CASRGTSGSYEQYF. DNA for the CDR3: TGTGCCAGTAGAGGGACTAGCGGGAGTTACGAGCAGTACTTC.

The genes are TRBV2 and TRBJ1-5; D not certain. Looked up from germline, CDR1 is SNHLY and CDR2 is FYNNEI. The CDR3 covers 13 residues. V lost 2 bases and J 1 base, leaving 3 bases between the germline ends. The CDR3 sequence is CASSEYSNQPQHF. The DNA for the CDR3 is TGTGCCAGCAGTGAATACAGCAATCAGCCCCAGCATTTT.

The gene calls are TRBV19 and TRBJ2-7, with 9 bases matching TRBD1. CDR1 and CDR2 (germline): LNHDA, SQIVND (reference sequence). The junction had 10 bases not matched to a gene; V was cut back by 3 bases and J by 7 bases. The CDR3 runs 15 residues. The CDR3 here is CASSIGDRVTGEQYF. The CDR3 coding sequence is TGTGCCAGTAGTATCGGGGACAGGGTAACTGGAGAGCAGTACTTC.

DNA of the CDR3: TGTGCCAGCAGTGAGGAAAGCGTTTACAATGAGCAGTTCTTC. It encodes CASSEESVYNEQFF. The chain employs TRBV2 and TRBJ2-1; unclear D gene. V was clipped by 3 bases and J by 4 bases, with 10 bases between them. Germline V lookup: CDR1 SNHLY, CDR2 FYNNEI. CDR3 length: 14 residues.

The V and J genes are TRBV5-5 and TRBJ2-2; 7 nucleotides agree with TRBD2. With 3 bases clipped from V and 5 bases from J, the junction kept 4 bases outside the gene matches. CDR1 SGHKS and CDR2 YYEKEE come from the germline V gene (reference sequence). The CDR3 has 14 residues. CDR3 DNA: TGTGCCAGCAGCTCCCTGGGGGGGACCGGGGAGCTGTTTTTT. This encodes CASSSLGGTGELFF. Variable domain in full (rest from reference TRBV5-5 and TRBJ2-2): DAGVTQSPTHLIKTRGQQVTLRCSPISGHKSVSWYQQVLGQGPQFIFQYYEKEERGRGNFPDRFSARQFPNYSSELNVNALLLGDSALYLCASSSLGGTGELFFGEGSRLTVL.

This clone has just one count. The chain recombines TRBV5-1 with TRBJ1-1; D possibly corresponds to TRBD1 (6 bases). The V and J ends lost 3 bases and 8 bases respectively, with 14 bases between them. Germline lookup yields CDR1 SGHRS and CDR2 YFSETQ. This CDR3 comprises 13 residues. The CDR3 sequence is CASSSNQGQEAFF. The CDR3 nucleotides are TGCGCCAGCAGCTCAAACCAAGGACAGGAAGCTTTCTTT.